This section outlines one T cell receptor (beta chain) sequence together with its context. The antigen is unknown. Sequencing used immunoSEQ multiplex PCR; TCRdb keeps in-frame clones, though not all of them. Of around 160,000 clones in the sample, 80% to 85% were seen once. This CDR3 has 13 amino acids. Trimming removed 5 bases from V and 10 bases from J, with 12 bases in between. Germline loops: CDR1 MGHRA, CDR2 YSYEKL. The sample comes from a study of T cell responses to AZD1222 COVID-19 vaccine. Notes on the study in general: Most donors were white British, females outnumbered males, and clonal diversity was possibly underestimated.

Source: peripheral blood, taken on day 0 of MenACWY control vaccination. The source is an adult in good health. This sequence joins TRBV4-1 and TRBJ1-6, with no clear D. CDR3 DNA sequence: TGCGCCAGCAGCTTAGGCCTGTTATCACCCCTCCACTTT. Translating gives CASSLGLLSPLHF.